Each of the 29 T cell receptor beta chains below was sequenced from the same sample in a study of T-cell memory formation after mild COVID-19. TCRdb reprocessed the 5' RACE reads via MiXCR and lists one record per CDR3 protein. Of around 200,000 distinct CDR3 sequences listed, approximately 30% are singletons. The sequencing input was PBMCs or a T cell subset sorted from them (not recorded which). These receptors all stem from an adult woman who had mild COVID-19 (a few samples of this study predate the infection). Cell type and time point are not known.

V usage is TRBV4-3 and J usage is TRBJ2-1, with D hard to call. The CDR3 has 16 amino acids. Germline V gene lookup returns CDR1 LGHNA and CDR2 YSLEER. Between the trimmed V and J ends, which lost 1 base and 0 bases, there was a span of 10 bases. CDR3 bases: TGCGCCAGCAGCCAAGTTGCCTTGAGCTCCTACAATGAGCAGTTCTTC. Protein sequence: CASSQVALSSYNEQFF.

This clonotype appeared a few times. The chain is built from TRBV27 and TRBJ2-1, with TRBD1 matching 7 bases. V shed 6 bases and J 0 bases; nucleotides not matched to a gene: 8. There are 16 residues in the CDR3. The germline gives CDR1 MNHEY, CDR2 SMNVEV (reference sequence). The CDR3 is CASRLTGASSYNEQFF. The CDR3 nucleotides are TGTGCCAGCAGACTTACAGGGGCGAGCTCCTACAATGAGCAGTTCTTC.

This chain links TRBV6-2 or TRBV6-3 with TRBJ2-7, with D uncertain. Trimming took off 8 bases at V and 2 bases at J, with 7 bases between the two ends. There are 11 residues in the CDR3. CDR1 and CDR2 (germline): MNHEY, SVGEGT. CDR3 DNA: TGTGCCAGCTGTACGGCCTACGAGCAGTACTTC. This encodes CASCTAYEQYF.

The chain has TRBV30 and TRBJ1-1; D is possibly TRBD1 (5 bases). Trimming stripped 5 bases from V and 1 base from J, with 8 bases between. The CDR3 contains 12 residues. Per the germline V gene, CDR1 is GTSNPN and CDR2 is SVGIG (reference sequence). This CDR3 is CAWYGGNTEAFF. DNA for the CDR3: TGTGCCTGGTACGGGGGGAACACTGAAGCTTTCTTT.

This clonotype was seen only a few times. The chain recombines TRBV11-2 with TRBJ2-1, with 8 bases that match TRBD1. The CDR3 consists of 16 residues. Germline CDR1 SGHAT, CDR2 FQNNGV. The V gene end was trimmed by 1 base and the J gene end by 0 bases; junction bases not matched to a gene: 2. Here the CDR3 reads CASSLGTGFSYNEQFF. CDR3 nucleotides: TGTGCCAGCAGCTTAGGGACAGGGTTCTCCTACAATGAGCAGTTCTTC.

This clonotype was found a few times. The gene calls are TRBV24-1 and TRBJ2-1; TRBD2 aligns across 9 bases. This CDR3 contains 16 residues. CDR1 is KGHDR and CDR2 is SFDVKD in the germline V gene. V lost 3 bases to trimming and J lost 8 bases; unmatched junction nucleotides: 10. The CDR3 spells CATSDPLSGSRDEQFF. The CDR3 nucleotides read TGTGCCACCAGTGATCCCCTTAGCGGGAGTCGCGATGAGCAGTTCTTC.

This clonotype appeared a few times. CDR3 sequence: CASSQDPTGGSSNYGYTF. CDR3 DNA sequence: TGCGCCAGCAGCCAAGATCCGACAGGGGGGTCCTCTAACTATGGCTACACCTTC. The chain has TRBV4-1 and TRBJ1-2; 9 bases line up with TRBD1. V shed 0 bases, J shed 0 bases, and the junction held 8 bases outside the gene matches. This CDR3 spans 18 amino acids. In germline, CDR1 is MGHRA, CDR2 YSYEKL.

This clonotype has more than one count but fewer than ten. The chain joins TRBV4-1 to TRBJ1-1; D call uncertain. In germline, CDR1 is MGHRA, CDR2 YSYEKL. Deletions cut 0 bases from V and 6 bases from J, with 8 bases between. There are 13 residues in the CDR3. As DNA, the CDR3 is TGCGCCAGCAGCCAAGAGGGAGGTTCTGAAGCTTTCTTT. As protein: CASSQEGGSEAFF.

The chain has TRBV7-7 and TRBJ2-1; perhaps TRBD2 as D (6 bases). CDR1 and CDR2 from the germline V gene are SSHAT and FNYEAQ (reference sequence). The CDR3 consists of 14 residues. CDR3 DNA sequence: TGTGATAGCAGCCCACAGTGGGGGGACAATGAGCAGTTCTTC. This gives the protein CDSSPQWGDNEQFF.

In DNA form, the CDR3 reads TGTGCCAGCAGCCAAGTGGCTAGCGGGGGATACTACAATGAGCAGTTCTTC. This gives the protein CASSQVASGGYYNEQFF. J is TRBJ2-1 and V is TRBV4-2, with 10 nucleotides matching TRBD2. The CDR3 totals 17 residues. Looked up from germline, CDR1 is LGHNA and CDR2 is YNFKEQ. The V gene end was trimmed by 1 base and the J gene end by 3 bases; junction bases not matched to a gene: 6.

The CDR3 DNA reads as TGTGCCAGCAGTGAGTGGGTGGAAACAGGGAAAGTCGCAGCTTTCTTT. Translated: CASSEWVETGKVAAFF. The chain combines TRBV25-1 with TRBJ1-1, with D maybe TRBD1 (6 bases). The germline gives CDR1 MGHDK, CDR2 SYGVNS. This CDR3 spans 16 amino acids. V was pared by 3 bases and J by 10 bases, with 24 bases between. The whole variable domain, filled in from reference TRBV25-1 and TRBJ1-1, reads EADIYQTPRYLVIGTGKKITLECSQTMGHDKMYWYQQDPGMELHLIHYSYGVNSTEKGDLSSESTVSRIRTEHFPLTLESARPSHTSQYLCASSEWVETGKVAAFFGQGTRLTVV.

This clonotype has more than one count but fewer than ten. This chain links TRBV5-1 with TRBJ2-5; unclear D gene. The CDR3 loop spans 13 amino acids. The V end lost 3 bases, the J end lost 0 bases, and 6 bases lay between the germline ends. Germline-derived CDR1 and CDR2 are SGHRS and YFSETQ. CDR3 sequence reads: CASSWQYQETQYF. The CDR3, as DNA: TGCGCCAGCAGCTGGCAGTACCAAGAGACCCAGTACTTC.

This clonotype showed up just a few times. The chain combines TRBV4-1 with TRBJ2-1; 7 bases fit TRBD1. This CDR3 comprises 14 residues. Germline trimming cut 1 base from V and 8 bases from J; bases unmatched to any gene: 5. Germline CDR1 is MGHRA and CDR2 is YSYEKL. The CDR3 DNA follows: TGCGCCAGCAGCCAAGCATTCAGGGGGTATGAGCAGTTCTTC. Its protein is CASSQAFRGYEQFF.

This sequence joins TRBV9 and TRBJ2-1; unclear D gene. V lost 3 bases and J lost 8, with 12 bases in between. The CDR3 sequence is 13 residues long. The germline CDR1 and CDR2 sequences are SGDLS and YYNGEE. CDR3 nucleotides: TGTGCCAGCAGCGCAGCCCCCAGATATGAGCAGTTCTTC. Amino acids: CASSAAPRYEQFF.

This clonotype was seen more than once but under ten times. The chain has TRBV5-5 and TRBJ1-1; no clear D. Germline values: CDR1 SGHKS, CDR2 YYEKEE (reference sequence). The CDR3 spans 15 residues. V was cut by 0 bases and J by 0 bases, with 9 bases left in between. The CDR3 DNA sequence: TGTGCCAGCAGCTTGGTCGAGGGCCTGAACACTGAAGCTTTCTTT. Translating it yields CASSLVEGLNTEAFF.

This chain connects TRBV27 to TRBJ2-3; 10 nucleotides line up with TRBD2. The V and J ends lost 5 bases and 5 bases, in that order; junction bases with no gene match: 4. The germline CDR1 and CDR2 sequences are MNHEY and SMNVEV (reference sequence). This CDR3 contains 14 residues. CDR3 sequence reads: CASSPRTSGDTQYF. The DNA for the CDR3 is TGTGCCAGCAGTCCCCGGACTAGCGGAGATACGCAGTATTTT.

The sample holds a few counts of this clonotype. This chain links TRBV12-3 or TRBV12-4 with TRBJ1-2; D not certain. The CDR3 is 11 amino acids. Trimming stripped 7 bases from V and 12 bases from J, with 15 bases between. The CDR3 DNA is TGTGCCAGCACCGAAGGAACGTCTAACACCTTC. It encodes CASTEGTSNTF.

Here the CDR3 reads CASSPAGSKQETQYF. CDR3 in DNA: TGTGCCAGCAGCCCAGCGGGCAGCAAGCAAGAGACCCAGTACTTC. The gene calls are TRBV7-9 and TRBJ2-5; D might be TRBD2 (6 bases). This CDR3 is built from 15 residues. Germline V gene sequence: CDR1 SEHNR, CDR2 FQNEAQ (reference sequence). V dropped 5 bases and J dropped 2 bases, with 15 bases sitting between them.

The rearrangement links TRBV4-2 to TRBJ1-6; tentative D call: TRBD1 (5 bases). CDR3 length: 17 residues. V shed 1 base and J shed 14 bases, with 24 bases lying between them. Germline loops: CDR1 LGHNA, CDR2 YNFKEQ. Here the CDR3 DNA reads TGTGCCAGCAGCCAAGTGGGAGGGACTGGGGTTCGAGGGACCCTCCACTTT. It yields the protein CASSQVGGTGVRGTLHF.

The chain has TRBV7-6 and TRBJ2-1; D remains unclear. Germline CDR1 and CDR2: SGHVS and FNYEAQ. There are 14 residues in the CDR3. Between the trimmed V and J ends, which lost 5 bases and 0 bases, there was a span of 8 bases. Here the CDR3 reads CASSTESSYNEQFF. DNA for the CDR3: TGTGCCAGCAGCACCGAAAGCTCCTACAATGAGCAGTTCTTC. Full variable domain (outside the CDR3, taken from reference TRBV7-6 and TRBJ2-1): GAGVSQSPRYKVTKRGQDVALRCDPISGHVSLYWYRQALGQGPEFLTYFNYEAQQDKSGLPNDRFSAERPEGSISTLTIQRTEQRDSAMYRCASSTESSYNEQFFGPGTRLTVL.

In this sample, this clonotype turned up many times. V gene TRBV7-6 combines with J gene TRBJ2-1, with D unclear. The V and J ends lost 2 bases and 7 bases respectively, with 3 bases between them. The CDR3 consists of 11 residues. CDR1 is SGHVS, CDR2 FNYEAQ, per germline. The CDR3 protein is CASSLRNEQFF. The CDR3 region has the DNA TGTGCCAGCAGCTTAAGAAATGAGCAGTTCTTC.

The rearrangement links TRBV5-4 to TRBJ2-7; tentatively, D is TRBD1 (6 bases). The CDR3 contains 14 residues. V was shortened by 4 bases and J by 1 base, with 12 bases between the two germline ends. Germline CDR1 reads SGHNT; CDR2 reads YYREEE (reference sequence). The CDR3 coding sequence is TGTGCCAGCAGCCCGGGACACGGGTCCTACGAGCAGTACTTC. It encodes CASSPGHGSYEQYF.

This clonotype came up a few times. The genes are TRBV9 and TRBJ2-1; 9 bases match TRBD1. Germline V gene sequence: CDR1 SGDLS, CDR2 YYNGEE. The V gene end was trimmed by 2 bases and the J gene end by 5 bases; junction bases not matched to a gene: 11. The CDR3 sequence is 17 residues long. In nucleotides, the CDR3 is TGTGCCAGCAGCGTCGGACAGGGGTGGGTTTTGGACAATGAGCAGTTCTTC. Translating gives CASSVGQGWVLDNEQFF. The full variable domain, in which reference TRBV9 and TRBJ2-1 provide the parts outside the CDR3, is DSGVTQTPKHLITATGQRVTLRCSPRSGDLSVYWYQQSLDQGLQFLIQYYNGEERAKGNILERFSAQQFPDLHSELNLSSLELGDSALYFCASSVGQGWVLDNEQFFGPGTRLTVL.

The chain employs TRBV5-1 and TRBJ2-3; 7 bases are a match to TRBD2. Per the germline V gene, CDR1 is SGHRS and CDR2 is YFSETQ. The CDR3 consists of 16 residues. Trimming cost V 1 base and J 0 bases; bases outside gene matches: 5. The CDR3 spells CASSLWLADSTDTQYF. Written as DNA, the CDR3 is TGCGCCAGCAGCTTGTGGCTAGCGGACAGCACAGATACGCAGTATTTT.

This clonotype was recorded a few times. The chain joins TRBV13 to TRBJ2-2; 8 nucleotides line up with TRBD2. Germline V lookup: CDR1 PRHDT, CDR2 FYEKMQ (reference sequence). The CDR3 runs 16 residues. V trimming: 0 bases; J trimming: 4 bases; junction bases outside the gene matches: 4. CDR3 bases: TGTGCCAGCAGCTTAGGCTTCGGGGGGGCCACCGGGGAGCTGTTTTTT. Amino acid sequence: CASSLGFGGATGELFF.

This clonotype was seen only a few times. J is TRBJ2-5 and V is TRBV12-3 or TRBV12-4; TRBD2 matches at 7 bases. CDR3 size: 15 residues. V lost 6 bases, J lost 7 bases, and 14 bases stayed unmatched. CDR3 DNA sequence: TGTGCCAGCAGACTCGGGGGGTCCCAGAGCGCGACCCAGTACTTC. Protein sequence: CASRLGGSQSATQYF.

This clonotype was counted ten times or more. The chain combines TRBV27 with TRBJ2-2; TRBD1 aligns across 8 bases. Germline loops: CDR1 MNHEY, CDR2 SMNVEV (reference sequence). The CDR3 spans 15 residues. The junction had 7 bases not matched to a gene; V was cut back by 6 bases and J by 4 bases. The CDR3: CASRRAGGSTGELFF. The CDR3 DNA is TGTGCCAGCAGGCGGGCAGGGGGCAGCACCGGGGAGCTGTTTTTT.

The table lists this clonotype with a few counts. The rearrangement links TRBV7-2 to TRBJ1-2; D possibly corresponds to TRBD1 (6 bases). Trimming left V 3 bases short and J 8 bases short, with 13 bases between. Germline CDR1 reads SGHTA; CDR2 reads FQGNSA. The CDR3 length is 13 residues. CDR3 nucleotide sequence: TGTGCCAGCAGCTTCTACAGGGTAGGCGGCTACACCTTC. Encoded protein: CASSFYRVGGYTF.

The V gene is TRBV24-1, the J gene TRBJ2-2, with 7 positions matching TRBD1. The ends lost 5 bases at V and 2 bases at J; junction bases unmatched: 4. Germline assignment: CDR1 KGHDR and CDR2 SFDVKD. CDR3 size: 15 residues. Here the CDR3 reads CATSVRQGNTGELFF. CDR3 DNA sequence: TGTGCCACCAGTGTAAGACAGGGAAACACCGGGGAGCTGTTTTTT.